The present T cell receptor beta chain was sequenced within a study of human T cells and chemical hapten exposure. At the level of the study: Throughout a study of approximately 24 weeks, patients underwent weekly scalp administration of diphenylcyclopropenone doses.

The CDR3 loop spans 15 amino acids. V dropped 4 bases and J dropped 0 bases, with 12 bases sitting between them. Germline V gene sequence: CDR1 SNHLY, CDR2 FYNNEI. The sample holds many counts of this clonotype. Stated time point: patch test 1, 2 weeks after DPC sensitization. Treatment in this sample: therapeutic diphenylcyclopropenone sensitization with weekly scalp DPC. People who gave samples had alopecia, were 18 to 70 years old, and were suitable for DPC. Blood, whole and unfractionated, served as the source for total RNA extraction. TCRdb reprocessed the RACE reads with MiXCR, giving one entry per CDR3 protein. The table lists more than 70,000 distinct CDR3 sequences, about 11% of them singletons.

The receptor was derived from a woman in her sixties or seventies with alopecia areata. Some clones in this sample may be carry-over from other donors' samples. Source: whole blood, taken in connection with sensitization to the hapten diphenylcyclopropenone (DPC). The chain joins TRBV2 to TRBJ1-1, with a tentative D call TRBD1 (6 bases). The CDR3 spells CASSGKTGMNTEAFF. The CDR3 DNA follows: TGTGCCAGCAGTGGAAAGACAGGAATGAACACTGAAGCTTTCTTT.